The entry below gives a single T cell receptor beta chain sequence along with its context. The record originates from a study of blood T cell repertoires in COVID-19. Study context: Both acute and convalescent COVID-19 samples were obtained from the United States, Italy and Spain.

The CDR3 totals 15 residues. V gave up 1 base and J gave up 0 bases, with 11 bases separating them. Germline V gene lookup returns CDR1 GTSNPN and CDR2 SVGIG (reference sequence). Original processing notes: Quantification of nucleated cells was approximated via reference gene primer amplification. Libraries were prepared by immunoSEQ multiplex PCR; TCRdb keeps only in-frame clonotypes and omits some of them. That table gives V, J and clone size, and the DNA gave D and trimming. The sample yields almost 350,000 clones, approximately 91% seen once. The sequence derives from a woman aged 25 to 39 who had been exposed to COVID-19. This chain uses TRBV30 with TRBJ2-3, with a possible D match to TRBD1 (6 bases). Sequenced material: PBMCs or T cells enriched from blood (not recorded which). The CDR3 DNA follows: TGTGCCTGGAGTGCTGACGGACAGAGCACAGATACGCAGTATTTT. Protein: CAWSADGQSTDTQYF.